A single sample is the source of the 22 T cell receptor beta chains below, sequenced in a study of vaccination effects on CD4 cells after COVID-19. For these receptors, no antigen is known. Sequencing was preceded by expansion of antigen-specific CD4+ T cells with viral peptide pools in the ViraFEST assay. With nine to eleven days of culture completed, CD4+ T cells were isolated. This table comes from immunoSEQ multiplex PCR, and its TCRdb copy is limited to in-frame clones, with some not included. The sample lists tens of thousands of clones; about four fifths were seen once. Source: CD4+ T cells from PBMCs cultured with HCoV-229E spike peptides, taken before COVID-19 vaccination. All receptors derive from a human donor who received a COVID-19 vaccine.

This clone was observed a few times. Distinct nucleotide sequences in the sample also encode this CDR3. This chain links TRBV28 with TRBJ2-7; possibly TRBD2 for D (5 bases). The CDR3 is 12 residues long. V dropped 3 bases and J dropped 4 bases, with 7 bases sitting between them. CDR1 is MDHEN, CDR2 SYDVKM, per germline. CDR3 nucleotides: TGTGCCAGCAGTTTGGGCGGGTACGAGCAGTACGTC. Translated, it gives CASSLGGYEQYV.

This clone occurred a few times. This chain uses TRBV28 with TRBJ1-3; no definite D call. CDR3 size: 14 residues. From germline, CDR1 is MDHEN and CDR2 SYDVKM. V was pared by 3 bases and J by 0 bases, with 6 bases between. The DNA of the CDR3 is TGTGCCAGCAGTTTCGAGGGCTCTGGAAACACCATATATTTT. Amino acids: CASSFEGSGNTIYF. The variable domain in full, completed from reference TRBV28 and TRBJ1-3, reads DVKVTQSSRYLVKRTGEKVFLECVQDMDHENMFWYRQDPGLGLRLIYFSYDVKMKEKGDIPEGYSVSREKKERFSLILESASTNQTSMYLCASSFEGSGNTIYFGEGSWLTVV.

The chain employs TRBV4-1 and TRBJ1-1; D perhaps matches TRBD1 (5 bases). Germline CDR1 reads MGHRA; CDR2 reads YSYEKL. Trimming cost V 0 bases and J 0 bases, with 11 bases left between them. The CDR3 length is 16 residues. The CDR3 here is CASSQDRGSMNTEAFF. The CDR3, as DNA: TGCGCCAGCAGCCAAGATCGGGGCAGCATGAACACTGAAGCTTTCTTT.

The chain couples TRBV19 to TRBJ2-3; 10 nucleotides line up with TRBD2. The CDR3 has 13 amino acids. Germline loops: CDR1 LNHDA, CDR2 SQIVND (reference sequence). V shed 9 bases, J shed 8 bases, and the junction held 8 bases outside the gene matches. The CDR3 loop is CASCSGGQATQYF. CDR3 nucleotide sequence: TGTGCCAGCTGTAGCGGGGGGCAGGCTACGCAGTATTTT.

The chain combines TRBV5-4 with TRBJ1-2; 9 nucleotides agree with TRBD1. Germline V lookup: CDR1 SGHNT, CDR2 YYREEE (reference sequence). This CDR3 comprises 16 residues. J lost 8 bases, V lost 2 bases, and 13 bases had no gene match. As DNA, the CDR3 is TGTGCCAGCAGCTTAAAATCAATGGGACAGGGTAGGGGCTACACCTTC. This gives the protein CASSLKSMGQGRGYTF. Full variable domain (missing parts from reference TRBV5-4 and TRBJ1-2): ETGVTQSPTHLIKTRGQQVTLRCSSQSGHNTVSWYQQALGQGPQFIFQYYREEENGRGNFPPRFSGLQFPNYSSELNVNALELDDSALYLCASSLKSMGQGRGYTFGSGTRLTVV.

V gene TRBV28 combines with J gene TRBJ2-5; D remains ambiguous. The germline CDR1 and CDR2 sequences are MDHEN and SYDVKM. V lost 3 bases and J 4 bases, leaving 12 bases between the germline ends. The CDR3 runs to 14 residues. The CDR3, as DNA: TGTGCCAGCAGTTTTTCTTTTGAACGAGAGACCCAGTACTTC. This encodes CASSFSFERETQYF.

The chain recombines TRBV5-1 with TRBJ2-1; no clear D gene. V lost 4 bases, J lost 7 bases, and 15 bases lay in between. CDR1 is SGHRS and CDR2 is YFSETQ in the germline V gene. The CDR3 runs to 14 residues. The CDR3 DNA sequence: TGCGCCAGCAGCCCTAATTCTGTGTCGAATGAGCAGTTCTTC. Its translation: CASSPNSVSNEQFF.

This chain links TRBV6-5 with TRBJ2-7, with D tentatively TRBD1 (6 bases). Trimming shortened V by 2 bases and J by 5 bases, and 13 bases separated the two germline ends. The germline CDR1 and CDR2 sequences are MNHEY and SVGAGI. The CDR3 runs 14 residues. CDR3 loop: CASSYASTGHEQYV. Written as DNA, the CDR3 is TGTGCCAGCAGTTACGCCTCGACAGGCCACGAGCAGTACGTC.

This sequence joins TRBV18 and TRBJ2-1, with 8 nucleotides matching TRBD1. The CDR3 has 13 amino acids. The germline V gene encodes CDR1 KGHSH and CDR2 LQKENI. With 8 bases clipped from V and 5 bases from J, the junction kept 5 bases outside the gene matches. The CDR3 is CASRDRIDNEQFF. The CDR3 DNA reads as TGTGCCAGCCGGGACAGGATAGACAATGAGCAGTTCTTC.

The V and J genes are TRBV15 and TRBJ1-2; D is unresolved. CDR1 and CDR2 from the germline V gene are LNHNV and YYDKDF (reference sequence). Trimming removed 3 bases at V and 4 bases at J, with 12 bases between. CDR3 size: 14 residues. As DNA, the CDR3 is TGTGCCACCAGCAGGGGCAGTCTCGTCTATGGCTACACCTTC. Encoded protein: CATSRGSLVYGYTF. The complete variable domain, with remaining parts taken from reference TRBV15 and TRBJ1-2, reads DAMVIQNPRYQVTQFGKPVTLSCSQTLNHNVMYWYQQKSSQAPKLLFHYYDKDFNNEADTPDNFQSRRPNTSFCFLDIRSPGLGDTAMYLCATSRGSLVYGYTFGSGTRLTVV.

This chain's CDR3 is CASSQDSYNQPQHF. The DNA for the CDR3 is TGCGCCAGCAGCCAAGACAGTTACAATCAGCCCCAGCATTTT. This chain uses TRBV4-1 with TRBJ1-5; D is uncertain. The CDR3 sequence is 14 residues long. Trimming left V 0 bases short and J 3 bases short, with 6 bases between. Looked up from germline, CDR1 is MGHRA and CDR2 is YSYEKL.

The CDR3 is CASSYRSGWGEAFF. CDR3 nucleotides: TGTGCCAGCAGTTACAGATCCGGGTGGGGTGAAGCTTTCTTT. The chain links TRBV6-5 to TRBJ1-1; D gene unclear. The CDR3 runs to 14 residues. Looked up from germline, CDR1 is MNHEY and CDR2 is SVGAGI. Trimming pared 2 bases from V and 7 bases from J, leaving 14 bases between.

The chain recombines TRBV5-1 with TRBJ2-2; D gene ambiguous. Trimming shortened V by 0 bases and J by 0 bases, and 3 bases separated the two germline ends. Per the germline V gene, CDR1 is SGHRS and CDR2 is YFSETQ. CDR3 size: 14 residues. The DNA of the CDR3 is TGCGCCAGCAGCTTGGGGCCGAACACCGGGGAGCTGTTTTTT. Translation gives CASSLGPNTGELFF.

This chain joins TRBV5-1 and TRBJ2-5; 8 bases fit TRBD1. J gave up 1 base and V 2 bases, and 7 bases lay outside the gene matches. In germline, CDR1 is SGHRS, CDR2 YFSETQ. The CDR3 covers 16 residues. The CDR3 nucleotides are TGCGCCAGCAGCTTAGGACAGGGAGGTTTCCAAGAGACCCAGTACTTC. As protein: CASSLGQGGFQETQYF.

This chain links TRBV2 with TRBJ1-5, with a tentative D call TRBD1 (5 bases). V lost 2 bases and J lost 3, with 11 bases in between. The CDR3 length is 15 residues. From germline, CDR1 is SNHLY and CDR2 FYNNEI. CDR3 in amino acids: CASSELGGVNQPQHF. The CDR3 DNA follows: TGTGCCAGCAGTGAACTGGGGGGAGTCAATCAGCCCCAGCATTTT.

The chain uses TRBV2 and TRBJ2-3; tentatively, D is TRBD1 (6 bases). Trimming pared 3 bases from V and 2 bases from J, leaving 9 bases between. CDR3 size: 14 residues. CDR1 and CDR2 from the germline V gene are SNHLY and FYNNEI. For the CDR3, the DNA is TGTGCCAGCAGTGAGGGACAACCCACAGATACGCAGTATTTT. Amino acid sequence: CASSEGQPTDTQYF.

The rearrangement uses TRBV25-1 and TRBJ1-2; D uncertain. The CDR3 runs to 16 residues. Trimming pared 1 base from V and 3 bases from J, leaving 15 bases between. Per the germline V gene, CDR1 is MGHDK and CDR2 is SYGVNS. In nucleotides, the CDR3 is TGTGCCAGCAGTGAATTTAGTGGCAGCGGGGACTATGGCTACACCTTC. Translated: CASSEFSGSGDYGYTF.

The V and J genes are TRBV5-8 and TRBJ2-2, with a possible D match to TRBD1 (6 bases). Looked up from germline, CDR1 is SGHTS and CDR2 is YDEGEE. V was pared by 4 bases and J by 1 base, with 11 bases between. The CDR3 sequence is 15 residues long. CDR3 protein: CASSAKGQNTGELFF. CDR3 DNA sequence: TGTGCCAGCAGCGCCAAGGGACAGAACACCGGGGAGCTGTTTTTT.

The rearrangement links TRBV25-1 to TRBJ1-1; D remains ambiguous. CDR3 length equals 13 residues. The germline V gene has CDR1 MGHDK and CDR2 SYGVNS. Trimming left V 7 bases short and J 6 bases short, with 15 bases between. CDR3 loop: CASTVSGRAEAFF. The CDR3 nucleotides are TGTGCCAGCACCGTCTCGGGGAGGGCTGAAGCTTTCTTT.

The genes are TRBV2 and TRBJ1-2, with 7 bases lining up with TRBD1. The germline CDR1 and CDR2 sequences are SNHLY and FYNNEI. There are 16 residues in the CDR3. The junction had 8 bases not matched to a gene; V was cut back by 2 bases and J by 2 bases. CDR3 coding DNA: TGTGCCAGCAGTGAAAGGAGACAGGGTGCGAACTATGGCTACACCTTC. Translated: CASSERRQGANYGYTF.

This chain links TRBV7-6 with TRBJ1-1; no firm D call. Between the trimmed V and J ends, which lost 5 bases and 10 bases, there was a span of 23 bases. Germline loops: CDR1 SGHVS, CDR2 FNYEAQ. This CDR3 spans 15 amino acids. DNA for the CDR3: TGTGCCAGCAGCCCCGGGGTCGGCGTCCTGGGTCGAGCTTTCTTT. It encodes CASSPGVGVLGRAFF.

As concerns this clone: A junction boundary mismatches the germline segment, possibly from a read error. This chain links TRBV5-1 with TRBJ1-4; tentative D call: TRBD1 (5 bases). The V gene's germline CDR1 is SGHRS and CDR2 YFSETQ. This CDR3 has 15 residues. The CDR3 region has the DNA TGCGCCAGCAGTTTGGACCTTCAGGGCGGTGAAAAACTGTTTTTT. Translated, it gives CASSLDLQGGEKLFF.